The 31 T cell receptor beta chains given below trace back to one sample, sequenced in a study of PD-L1 blockade in urothelial cancer. Clones were read by immunoSEQ multiplex PCR, and TCRdb kept only the in-frame ones, dropping some. The data show some 84,000 clones, with 87% seen just once and 4.5% to 6.5% held by the top ten. Material: PBMCs, obtained around atezolizumab (anti-PD-L1) treatment. These receptors all stem from a woman between 70 and 85 years old with urothelial cancer.

The rearrangement joins TRBV29-1 to TRBJ2-7, with 10 bases aligning to TRBD1. This CDR3 has 13 amino acids. Germline-derived CDR1 and CDR2 are SQVTM and ANQGSEA. J gave up 2 bases and V 5 bases, and 3 bases lay outside the gene matches. DNA for the CDR3: TGCAGCGTTAACGGACAGGGGGCCTACGAGCAGTACTTC. It is translated as CSVNGQGAYEQYF.

CDR3 sequence reads: CASSIRQGASEKLFF. The DNA for the CDR3 is TGTGCCAGTAGTATCAGACAGGGGGCGAGTGAAAAACTGTTTTTT. V usage is TRBV19 and J usage is TRBJ1-4; 10 bases line up with TRBD1. Trimming removed 3 bases from V and 7 bases from J; junction bases left unmatched: 5. The CDR3 length is 15 residues. Looked up from germline, CDR1 is LNHDA and CDR2 is SQIVND (reference sequence).

This clone was counted once. The chain has TRBV10-3 and TRBJ1-2, with D perhaps TRBD1 (5 bases). The CDR3 is made up of 15 amino acids. CDR1 is ENHRY and CDR2 is SYGVKD in the germline V gene. V was shortened by 5 bases and J by 8 bases, with 21 bases between the two germline ends. The CDR3 DNA reads TGTGCCATCAGTTGGAAGGACAAGGGGCCCGGGGGCTACACCTTC. Protein sequence: CAISWKDKGPGGYTF.

This chain links TRBV7-9 with TRBJ1-3, with 7 bases identical to TRBD1. J lost 0 bases, V lost 0 bases, and 2 bases had no gene match. The CDR3 contains 16 residues. The germline gives CDR1 SEHNR, CDR2 FQNEAQ (reference sequence). CDR3 nucleotide sequence: TGTGCCAGCAGCTTAGCCCGGGACAGCTCTGGAAACACCATATATTTT. Its translation is CASSLARDSSGNTIYF.

The chain links TRBV18 to TRBJ2-1; 9 bases fit TRBD2. The ends lost 2 bases at V and 0 bases at J; junction bases unmatched: 5. Germline-derived CDR1 and CDR2 are KGHSH and LQKENI. The CDR3 has 17 amino acids. In DNA form, the CDR3 reads TGTGCCAGCTCACCAGTTCTGACTAGCGGCTCCTACAATGAGCAGTTCTTC. This codes for CASSPVLTSGSYNEQFF.

The rearrangement links TRBV7-9 to TRBJ2-3, with 7 bases that match TRBD2. The germline CDR1 and CDR2 sequences are SEHNR and FQNEAQ (reference sequence). V dropped 1 base and J dropped 3; count of bases not matched to a gene: 4. The CDR3 length is 15 residues. Written as DNA, the CDR3 is TGTGCCAGCAGCTTAGGGCTAGCGGAAACAGATACGCAGTATTTT. Amino acid sequence: CASSLGLAETDTQYF.

V and J are TRBV4-3 and TRBJ2-3, with D possibly being TRBD1 (6 bases). Germline values: CDR1 LGHNA, CDR2 YSLEER. The V and J ends lost 0 bases and 5 bases respectively, with 15 bases between them. The CDR3 contains 16 residues. The CDR3 is CASSQDWAGELDTQYF. The CDR3 DNA reads as TGCGCCAGCAGCCAAGATTGGGCAGGGGAATTAGATACGCAGTATTTT.

CDR3: CATHRGGFNYGYTF. As DNA, the CDR3 is TGTGCCACACACAGGGGGGGTTTTAACTATGGCTACACCTTC. The chain links TRBV5-6 to TRBJ1-2; TRBD1 aligns across 8 bases. J lost 1 base, V lost 9 bases, and 8 bases had no gene match. The CDR3 loop spans 14 amino acids. The germline gives CDR1 SGHDT, CDR2 YYEEEE.

The chain couples TRBV10-2 to TRBJ1-4; 10 positions agree with TRBD1. The germline gives CDR1 WSHSY, CDR2 SAAADI. Trimming cost V 5 bases and J 8 bases; bases outside gene matches: 5. The CDR3 spans 14 residues. CDR3 in amino acids: CASSWTGGKEKLFF. In nucleotides, the CDR3 is TGCGCCAGCAGTTGGACAGGGGGAAAGGAAAAACTGTTTTTT.

This chain connects TRBV7-6 to TRBJ2-3; TRBD2 matches at 11 bases. The germline V gene has CDR1 SGHVS and CDR2 FNYEAQ. With V trimmed by 4 bases and J by 0 bases, 9 bases remained unmatched. The CDR3 has 18 amino acids. The CDR3 DNA follows: TGTGCCAGCAGCTCTCCGGGACTAGCGGTTACTAGCACAGATACGCAGTATTTT. This translates into CASSSPGLAVTSTDTQYF.

CDR3 loop: CASNLLAGSTDTQYF. CDR3 in DNA: TGTGCCAGCAACCTACTAGCGGGAAGCACAGATACGCAGTATTTT. The rearrangement links TRBV28 to TRBJ2-3, with 10 nucleotides matching TRBD2. Germline CDR1 reads MDHEN; CDR2 reads SYDVKM. The CDR3 runs to 15 residues. Germline trimming cut 7 bases from V and 0 bases from J; bases unmatched to any gene: 4. Full variable domain (remainder filled in from reference TRBV28 and TRBJ2-3): DVKVTQSSRYLVKRTGEKVFLECVQDMDHENMFWYRQDPGLGLRLIYFSYDVKMKEKGDIPEGYSVSREKKERFSLILESASTNQTSMYLCASNLLAGSTDTQYFGPGTRLTVL.

This chain joins TRBV5-1 and TRBJ2-5; 11 bases are shared with TRBD2. Germline V gene sequence: CDR1 SGHRS, CDR2 YFSETQ. The ends lost 3 bases at V and 5 bases at J; junction bases unmatched: 12. This CDR3 region has 17 residues. The CDR3 nucleotides are TGCGCCAGCAGCTCAGTTGGGCTAGCGGGGGGAAGGGAGACCCAGTACTTC. It yields the protein CASSSVGLAGGRETQYF.

The V gene is TRBV30, the J gene TRBJ1-5; maybe TRBD1 (5 bases). The CDR3 has 13 amino acids. The V end was cut by 7 bases, the J end by 8 bases, with 18 bases between. Looked up from germline, CDR1 is GTSNPN and CDR2 is SVGIG (reference sequence). CDR3 nucleotides: TGTGCCTTCAAGAGGCAGGGCTCGGAGCCCCAGCATTTT. Protein product: CAFKRQGSEPQHF. Based on the CDR3 plus reference TRBV30 and TRBJ1-5, the full variable domain is SQTIHQWPATLVQPVGSPLSLECTVEGTSNPNLYWYRQAAGRGLQLLFYSVGIGQISSEVPQNLSASRPQDRQFILSSKKLLLSDSGFYLCAFKRQGSEPQHFGDGTRLSIL.

Turning to this clone: At one end, the junction sequence differs from germline, possibly due to a read error. This chain joins TRBV19 and TRBJ1-1; TRBD1 is a possible D gene (5 bases). The CDR3 runs to 16 residues. CDR1 and CDR2 from the germline V gene are LNHDA and SQIVND (reference sequence). DNA for the CDR3: TGTGCCAGTACCCGCGGTGTTCCAGGGTTCAACACTGGAGCTTTCTTT. Translation gives CASTRGVPGFNTGAFF.

This clone showed up just a few times. The V gene is TRBV28, the J gene TRBJ2-7; D uncertain. Trimming took 2 bases from V and 1 from J, leaving 3 bases between them. This CDR3 contains 12 residues. The germline V gene encodes CDR1 MDHEN and CDR2 SYDVKM. The CDR3 nucleotides are TGTGCCAGCAGTTTACTTTCCTACGAGCAGTACTTC. It yields the protein CASSLLSYEQYF.

The chain combines TRBV28 with TRBJ1-5; possible D gene TRBD1, 6 bases. Germline assignment: CDR1 MDHEN and CDR2 SYDVKM. The CDR3 runs to 16 residues. The ends were cut back, 6 bases at V and 8 bases at J, with 23 bases in the middle. The CDR3: CASSRPTQGEFEPQHF. For the CDR3, the DNA is TGTGCCAGCAGCCGGCCTACACAGGGTGAATTTGAGCCCCAGCATTTT.

This rearrangement joins TRBV7-6 to TRBJ2-5; a possible D gene is TRBD2 (7 bases). V was clipped by 2 bases and J by 1 base, with 11 bases between them. Per the germline V gene, CDR1 is SGHVS and CDR2 is FNYEAQ. The CDR3 is 15 amino acids. The CDR3 spells CASSLYGGAQETQYF. In nucleotides, the CDR3 is TGTGCCAGCAGCTTATATGGGGGGGCCCAAGAGACCCAGTACTTC.

The rearrangement uses TRBV10-3 and TRBJ2-3; 11 nucleotides match TRBD2. Per germline, CDR1 ENHRY and CDR2 SYGVKD. Trimming cost V 11 bases and J 3 bases; bases outside gene matches: 13. The CDR3 extends over 16 amino acids. The CDR3 spells CASSSGGAGVTDTQYF. The CDR3 DNA follows: TGTGCCTCCAGTAGCGGGGGGGCCGGGGTTACAGATACGCAGTATTTT.

The V gene is TRBV5-8, the J gene TRBJ2-6; D might be TRBD1 (7 bases). There are 18 residues in the CDR3. From germline, CDR1 is SGHTS and CDR2 YDEGEE. Between the trimmed V and J ends, which lost 4 bases and 1 base, there was a span of 18 bases. CDR3 sequence reads: CASSPGDSSHSGANVLTF. Written as DNA, the CDR3 is TGTGCCAGCAGCCCGGGGGACAGTTCCCATTCTGGGGCCAACGTCCTGACTTTC.

About this clone: Other nucleotide sequences in the sample specify the same CDR3. The chain links TRBV7-9 to TRBJ2-7; 7 bases map to TRBD1. The CDR3 runs 13 residues. Germline-derived CDR1 and CDR2 are SEHNR and FQNEAQ (reference sequence). Unmatched junction bases numbered 4, after V lost 5 bases and J lost 3 bases. CDR3 amino acids: CASSRRDSYEQYF. CDR3 in DNA: TGTGCCAGCAGCCGCCGGGACAGCTACGAGCAGTACTTC.

CDR3 amino acids: CASSEAKLEVTEAFF. The CDR3 DNA reads TGTGCCAGCAGTGAAGCGAAGCTAGAAGTCACTGAAGCTTTCTTT. The V call is TRBV2, the J call TRBJ1-1; D is unresolved. CDR1 and CDR2 (germline): SNHLY, FYNNEI. V lost 0 bases to trimming and J lost 4 bases, with 12 bases between them. The CDR3 has 15 residues. The whole variable domain, filled in from reference TRBV2 and TRBJ1-1, reads EPEVTQTPSHQVTQMGQEVILRCVPISNHLYFYWYRQILGQKVEFLVSFYNNEISEKSEIFDDQFSVERPDGSNFTLKIRSTKLEDSAMYFCASSEAKLEVTEAFFGQGTRLTVV.

The chain is built from TRBV2 and TRBJ2-7; 8 bases agree with TRBD1. The CDR3 has 14 amino acids. Germline V gene sequence: CDR1 SNHLY, CDR2 FYNNEI. The J segment lost 1 base and the V segment lost 8 bases, leaving 7 bases of the junction unmatched. The CDR3 sequence: CASLTQGASYEQYF. CDR3 coding DNA: TGTGCCAGCCTCACGCAGGGGGCTTCCTACGAGCAGTACTTC.

This clone showed up just once. V and J are TRBV10-3 and TRBJ2-3; tentative D call: TRBD2 (6 bases). The CDR3 covers 19 residues. CDR1 and CDR2 from the germline V gene are ENHRY and SYGVKD. Trimming removed 4 bases from V and 2 bases from J, with 25 bases in between. Here the CDR3 DNA reads TGTGCCATCAGTGGCGGGAAAGGCGGACCCTACCTCGACACAGATACGCAGTATTTT. Its translation is CAISGGKGGPYLDTDTQYF.

The chain joins TRBV4-3 to TRBJ1-2; TRBD1 aligns across 8 bases. With 0 bases clipped from V and 8 bases from J, the junction kept 5 bases outside the gene matches. The germline V gene encodes CDR1 LGHNA and CDR2 YSLEER. The CDR3 has 14 amino acids. The CDR3 DNA reads as TGCGCCAGCAGCCAAGATAGGACAGGGCGCGGCTACACCTTC. Protein: CASSQDRTGRGYTF.

This chain connects TRBV28 to TRBJ1-1, with TRBD1 as a possible D gene (5 bases). The CDR3 consists of 15 residues. Trimming pared 5 bases from V and 4 bases from J, leaving 17 bases between. The germline CDR1 and CDR2 sequences are MDHEN and SYDVKM. DNA for the CDR3: TGTGCCAGCAGTCTTGTACGACAGAGTCCCACTGAAGCTTTCTTT. Residues: CASSLVRQSPTEAFF. The whole variable domain, filled in from reference TRBV28 and TRBJ1-1, reads DVKVTQSSRYLVKRTGEKVFLECVQDMDHENMFWYRQDPGLGLRLIYFSYDVKMKEKGDIPEGYSVSREKKERFSLILESASTNQTSMYLCASSLVRQSPTEAFFGQGTRLTVV.

The rearrangement links TRBV9 to TRBJ2-1, with TRBD1 matching over 8 bases. Trimming took 4 bases from V and 4 from J; bases not matched to a gene: 13. In germline, CDR1 is SGDLS, CDR2 YYNGEE. This CDR3 contains 17 residues. The DNA of the CDR3 is TGTGCCAGCAGCCCGAGTCCCGGGACAGGCCTATACAATGAGCAGTTCTTC. Translating gives CASSPSPGTGLYNEQFF.

This chain connects TRBV10-3 to TRBJ2-7, with a weak D call TRBD1 (6 bases). Trimming stripped 3 bases from V and 4 bases from J, with 13 bases between. Germline V gene lookup returns CDR1 ENHRY and CDR2 SYGVKD. The CDR3 covers 14 residues. This CDR3 is CAISERDTLYEQYF. As DNA, the CDR3 is TGTGCCATCAGTGAACGGGACACCCTATACGAGCAGTACTTC.

This chain uses TRBV18 with TRBJ2-5; 9 nucleotides align to TRBD1. This CDR3 spans 16 amino acids. Trimming cost V 3 bases and J 4 bases; bases outside gene matches: 9. The germline V gene encodes CDR1 KGHSH and CDR2 LQKENI. In DNA, the CDR3 is TGTGCCAGCTCACCGCCCGGGACAGGGATTTTAGAGACCCAGTACTTC. It yields the protein CASSPPGTGILETQYF.

Only a few counts were recorded for this clone. The chain is built from TRBV19 and TRBJ1-1; a possible D gene is TRBD1 (6 bases). The length of the CDR3 is 13 residues. Per the germline V gene, CDR1 is LNHDA and CDR2 is SQIVND (reference sequence). The V gene lost 4 bases and the J gene lost 6 bases, with 12 bases spanning the gap. The chain's CDR3 is CASSRTVDAEAFF. The CDR3 region has the DNA TGTGCCAGTAGTAGGACAGTCGATGCTGAAGCTTTCTTT.

This chain joins TRBV4-2 and TRBJ2-7; 7 bases agree with TRBD1. V lost 1 base to trimming and J lost 6 bases; unmatched junction nucleotides: 9. Germline V lookup: CDR1 LGHNA, CDR2 YNFKEQ. The CDR3 totals 15 residues. The CDR3 DNA is TGTGCCAGCAGCCAAGCGGACAGGACCCCCTCCGAGCAGTACTTC. As protein: CASSQADRTPSEQYF.

This chain joins TRBV19 and TRBJ1-5; 12 bases are a match to TRBD1. The V segment lost 4 bases and the J segment 0 bases; nucleotides outside the gene matches: 16. CDR1 LNHDA and CDR2 SQIVND come from the germline V gene (reference sequence). There are 21 residues in the CDR3. The CDR3 sequence: CASSTRAIGTGGPNSNQPQHF. In DNA form, the CDR3 reads TGTGCCAGTAGTACCCGCGCCATCGGGACAGGGGGCCCGAATAGCAATCAGCCCCAGCATTTT.